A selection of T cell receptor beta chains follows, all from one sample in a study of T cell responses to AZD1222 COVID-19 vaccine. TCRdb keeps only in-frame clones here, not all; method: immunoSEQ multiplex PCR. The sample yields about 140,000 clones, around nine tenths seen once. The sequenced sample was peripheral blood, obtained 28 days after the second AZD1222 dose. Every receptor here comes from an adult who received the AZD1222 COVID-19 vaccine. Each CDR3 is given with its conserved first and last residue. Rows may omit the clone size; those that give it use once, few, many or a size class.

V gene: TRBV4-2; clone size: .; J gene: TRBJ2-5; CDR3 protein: CASSLLGPAGGGETQYF
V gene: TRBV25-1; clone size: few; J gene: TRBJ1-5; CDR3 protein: CASSDSQGYQPQHF
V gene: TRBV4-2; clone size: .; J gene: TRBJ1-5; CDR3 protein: CASSQDEQPQHF
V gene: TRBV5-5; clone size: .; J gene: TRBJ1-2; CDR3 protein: CASSLSRDSLNYGYTF
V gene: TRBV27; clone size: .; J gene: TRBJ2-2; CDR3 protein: CASTRGIGVAGELFF
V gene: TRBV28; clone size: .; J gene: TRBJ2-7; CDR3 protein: CASSPPAGQGFGEQYF
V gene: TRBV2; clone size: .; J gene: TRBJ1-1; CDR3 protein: CASSFITGDIEAFF
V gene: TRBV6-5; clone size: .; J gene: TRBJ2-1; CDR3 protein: CASRRSGGALEQFF
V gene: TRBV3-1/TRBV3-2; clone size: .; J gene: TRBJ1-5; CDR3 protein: CASSRYSNQPQHF
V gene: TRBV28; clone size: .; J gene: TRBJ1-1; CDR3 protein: CASSYGPTNTEAFF
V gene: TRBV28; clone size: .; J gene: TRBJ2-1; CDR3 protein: CASRVRDRALGEQFF
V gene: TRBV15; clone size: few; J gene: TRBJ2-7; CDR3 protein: CATSRDVGTGAYEQYF
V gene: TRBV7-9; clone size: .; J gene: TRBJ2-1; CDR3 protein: CASSRLGGIGDEQFF
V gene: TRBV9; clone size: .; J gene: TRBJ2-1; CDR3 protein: CASSVEGVPSYNEQFF
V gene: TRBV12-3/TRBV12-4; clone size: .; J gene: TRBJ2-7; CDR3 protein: CASTGKWAYEQYF
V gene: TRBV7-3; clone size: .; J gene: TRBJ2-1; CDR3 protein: CASSPGFNNEQFF
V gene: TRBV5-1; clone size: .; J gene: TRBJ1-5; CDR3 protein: CASSYDSPNQPQHF
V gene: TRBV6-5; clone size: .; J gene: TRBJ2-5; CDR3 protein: CASIWTSGQETQYF
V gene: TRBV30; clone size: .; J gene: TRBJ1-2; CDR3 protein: CATKDRNYGYTF
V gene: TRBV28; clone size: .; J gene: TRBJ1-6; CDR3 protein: CASSLGARSPDGSPLHF
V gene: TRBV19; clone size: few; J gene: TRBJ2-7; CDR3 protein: CASDVGTSGGSEQYF
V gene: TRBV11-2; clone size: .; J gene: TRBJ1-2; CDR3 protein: CASSSRRRTLLYGYTF
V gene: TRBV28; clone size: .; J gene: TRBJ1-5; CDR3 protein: CASTGGLRRDQPQHF
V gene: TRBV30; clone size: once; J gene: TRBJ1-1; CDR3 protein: CAWSGSRDTEAFF
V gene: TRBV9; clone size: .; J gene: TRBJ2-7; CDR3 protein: CASSLTPGAREQYF
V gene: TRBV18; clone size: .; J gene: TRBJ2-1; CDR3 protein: CASSLSISNEQFF
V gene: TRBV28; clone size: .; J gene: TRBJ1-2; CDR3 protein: CASSLLTGQGKRGYTF
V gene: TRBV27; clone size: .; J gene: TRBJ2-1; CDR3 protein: CASSYLTSGYNEQFF
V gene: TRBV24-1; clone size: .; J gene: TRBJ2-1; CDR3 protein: CATSDWGVRQFF
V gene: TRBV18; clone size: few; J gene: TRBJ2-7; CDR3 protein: CASSPGGRSYEQYF
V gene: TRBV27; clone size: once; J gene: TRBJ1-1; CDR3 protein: CASSWGPMSDTEAFF
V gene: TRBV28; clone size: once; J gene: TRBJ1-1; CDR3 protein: CASSFRDFYDPEAFF
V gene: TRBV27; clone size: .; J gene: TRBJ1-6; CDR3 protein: CASSPHRVAWIDSPLHF
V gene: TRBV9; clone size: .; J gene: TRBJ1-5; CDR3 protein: CASSAGLWEDQPQHF
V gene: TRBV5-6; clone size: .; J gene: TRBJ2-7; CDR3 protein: CASSFSGYYEQYF
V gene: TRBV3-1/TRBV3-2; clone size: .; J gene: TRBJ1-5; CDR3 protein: CASSQDVSQPQHF
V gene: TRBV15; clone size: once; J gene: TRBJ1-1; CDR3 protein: CATSRATGNTEAFF
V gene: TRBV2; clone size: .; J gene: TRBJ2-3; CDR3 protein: CASRGTSGIGSTQYF
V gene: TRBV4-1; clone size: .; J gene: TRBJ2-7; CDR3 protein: CASSLGQVLSYEQYF
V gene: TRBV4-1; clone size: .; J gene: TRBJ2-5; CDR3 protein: CASSRSTGQETQYF